What follows describes a single T cell receptor beta chain. These data originate in a study of blood T cell repertoires in COVID-19. The CDR3 is 17 residues long. Germline V lookup: CDR1 LGHNA, CDR2 YNFKEQ. V was trimmed by 4 bases and J by 4 bases, leaving 20 bases between them. In the original analysis: Reference gene primer amplification in the assay estimated nucleated cell counts. The protocol was immunoSEQ multiplex PCR, while the TCRdb copy is restricted to in-frame clones and leaves out a portion. V, J and clone size were drawn from that table, and D and trimming were deduced from the DNA. The table includes roughly 65,000 clones, about 89% detected once.

The clonotype originates from a woman in her sixties with acute or convalescent COVID-19. The sample was peripheral blood. The chain links TRBV4-2 to TRBJ2-1; possibly TRBD2 for D (6 bases). The CDR3 region is CASSPRGRRGKYNEQFF. CDR3 bases: TGTGCCAGCAGCCCAAGAGGCCGGAGGGGCAAATACAATGAGCAGTTCTTC.